These 25 T cell receptor beta chains came from one sample sequenced in a study of tumor and adjacent non-tumor tissue in lung cancer listed by TCRdb under 2018. RNA was isolated from bulk, unsorted tissue, and RNA quality was assessed with a NanoDrop ND-1000 and an Agilent 2100. Libraries were constructed by multiplex PCR. Sequenced on an Illumina HiSeq 2500. TCRbeta libraries were constructed through three rounds of nested PCR with primers (Table S4) according to protocols adapted from ARM-PCR. TCRdb handled the public reads itself, with Q25 trimming in fastp and clone calling in MiXCR, and kept productive beta chains. All rows with the same CDR3 protein become a single entry with the most common DNA and genes. In this sample the table shows 200,000 to 250,000 distinct CDR3 sequences, 71% of which occur a single time. Jointly, the top ten make up under 30% of the sample. Sample: lung tumor tissue. The source of these receptors is a man in his sixties with non-small cell lung cancer.

With respect to this clonotype: A read error may account for a junction end that differs from germline. This chain connects TRBV5-5 to TRBJ2-7, with TRBD1 matching 9 bases. Looked up from germline, CDR1 is SGHKS and CDR2 is YYEKEE (reference sequence). This CDR3 region has 13 residues. The CDR3 DNA reads TGTCCCAGCAGCTACGGGACAGGGTACGAGCAGTACTTC. It specifies CPSSYGTGYEQYF. Looking up the rest from reference TRBV5-5 and TRBJ2-7 gives the full variable domain: DAGVTQSPTHLIKTRGQQVTLRCSPISGHKSVSWYQQVLGQGPQFIFQYYEKEERGRGNFPDRFSARQFPNYSSELNVNALLLGDSALYLCPSSYGTGYEQYFGPGTRLTVT.

For this clonotype: A read error may explain this, as a much larger clone is one base away. The chain joins TRBV6-1 to TRBJ1-5; no firm D call. The V end was cut by 6 bases, the J end by 2 bases, with 11 bases between. This CDR3 is 14 amino acids long. Germline-derived CDR1 and CDR2 are MNHNS and SASEGT. CDR3 DNA: TGTGCCAGCAGAGGAGCGGAAGGCAATCAGCCCCAGCATTTT. It codes for CASRGAEGNQPQHF.

The chain combines TRBV11-2 with TRBJ2-5, with D possibly matching TRBD2 (5 bases). The CDR3 totals 15 residues. The V end lost 3 bases, the J end lost 5 bases, and 16 bases lay between the germline ends. In germline, CDR1 is SGHAT, CDR2 FQNNGV. The CDR3 nucleotides read TGTGCCAGCAGCTTGGTCGGGATAGTAGCGGAGACCCAGTACTTC. Translating gives CASSLVGIVAETQYF.

CDR3 protein: CSAREDGGGYYNEQFF. The CDR3 DNA is TGCAGTGCTAGGGAGGACGGGGGGGGTTACTACAATGAGCAGTTCTTC. This chain joins TRBV20-1 and TRBJ2-1; 8 bases are shared with TRBD2. The CDR3 has 16 amino acids. V gave up 3 bases and J gave up 3 bases; unmatched junction bases: 10. CDR1 is DFQATT, CDR2 SNEGSKA, per germline (reference sequence).

In its sample, this clonotype was seen once. Relative to the germline gene, one junction end is altered; a read error may explain this. CDR3 bases: TGTGCCACCAGTTACTCTTTCGGGCGGGGAGCAGATACGCAGTATTTT. Protein product: CATSYSFGRGADTQYF. V and J are TRBV6-5 and TRBJ2-3; a weak D match, TRBD2 (6 bases). Germline CDR1 reads MNHEY; CDR2 reads SVGAGI. This CDR3 is built from 16 residues.

This clonotype was detected a few times. The chain recombines TRBV11-3 with TRBJ2-5; 9 bases agree with TRBD1. Trimming at V came to 10 bases and at J to 2 bases, leaving 11 bases not matched to a gene. The germline gives CDR1 SGHNT, CDR2 YENEEA. This CDR3 contains 15 residues. The CDR3 nucleotides are TGTGCCATCAGTCGCGGGACAGGGATACAAGAGACCCAGTACTTC. Encoded protein: CAISRGTGIQETQYF.

This clonotype was detected only once. Because the CDR3 is missing its conserved closing phenylalanine or tryptophan, this is likely a read error. V gene TRBV7-8 combines with J gene TRBJ1-1, with TRBD1 matching over 7 bases. V trimming: 5 bases; J trimming: 1 base; junction bases outside the gene matches: 4. The CDR3 sequence is 14 residues long. CDR1 SGHVS and CDR2 FQNEAQ come from the germline V gene. CDR3 coding DNA: TGTGCCAGCAGCCGCGAGGGGGCGAACACTGAAGCTTTCCTT. Translated: CASSREGANTEAFL.

This clonotype turned up a few times. Possible read error: a much larger clone is one base away. The chain links TRBV11-2 to TRBJ2-1; 11 bases line up with TRBD2. The CDR3 consists of 15 residues. With 11 bases clipped from V and 5 bases from J, the junction kept 11 bases outside the gene matches. Germline CDR1 reads SGHAT; CDR2 reads FQNNGV. CDR3 DNA sequence: TGTGCCGGAGCGGGTAGCGGGGGGGCGGACAATGAGCAGTTCTTC. Amino acid sequence: CAGAGSGGADNEQFF.

Notes on this clonotype: The germline gene is not matched at one end of the junction; a read error may be the cause. The rearrangement joins TRBV6-1 to TRBJ2-2, with TRBD1 matching over 7 bases. The germline CDR1 and CDR2 sequences are MNHNS and SASEGT. This CDR3 is 14 amino acids long. The CDR3 DNA follows: TGTGCCAGCGGACAGGCGCTAAACACCGGGGAACTGTTTTTT. Translating gives CASGQALNTGELFF.

The chain links TRBV10-2 to TRBJ2-7, with D maybe TRBD1 (6 bases). The V gene's germline CDR1 is WSHSY and CDR2 SAAADI. V dropped 2 bases and J dropped 10 bases, with 12 bases sitting between them. The CDR3 contains 12 residues. The CDR3 protein is CASSEKDRLQYF. CDR3 DNA sequence: TGCGCCAGCAGTGAGAAAGACAGGCTACAGTACTTC.

Remarks on this clonotype: Without the conserved terminal phenylalanine or tryptophan, this CDR3 likely stems from a read error. This chain uses TRBV7-9 with TRBJ2-2; no clear D. This CDR3 contains 12 residues. Trimming cost V 6 bases and J 5 bases, with 7 bases left between them. CDR1 and CDR2 from the germline V gene are SEHNR and FQNEAQ (reference sequence). The CDR3 DNA reads as TGTGCCAGCAGACCAGTAACCGGGGAGCTGTTTTGT. Protein product: CASRPVTGELFC.

This clonotype was detected only a few times. The chain employs TRBV20-1 and TRBJ2-7; TRBD1 is a possible D gene (6 bases). With 0 bases removed from V and 6 bases from J, the gap between germline ends came to 15 bases. The CDR3 has 14 amino acids. Germline CDR1 is DFQATT and CDR2 is SNEGSKA (reference sequence). The CDR3 loop reads CSAREGGPSAEQYF. For the CDR3, the DNA is TGCAGTGCTAGAGAAGGGGGACCCTCGGCCGAGCAGTACTTC.

The CDR3 spells CATSGMAGQGTDTQYF. CDR3 sequence (DNA): TGTGCCACCAGTGGGATGGCAGGACAGGGCACAGATACGCAGTATTTT. V and J are TRBV24-1 and TRBJ2-3; TRBD1 matches 7 bases. CDR3 length equals 16 residues. With 5 bases clipped from V and 1 base from J, the junction kept 8 bases outside the gene matches. Germline V lookup: CDR1 KGHDR, CDR2 SFDVKD.

With respect to this clonotype: Given a much more abundant clone one base away, this may be a read error. The chain recombines TRBV12-3 or TRBV12-4 with TRBJ2-2; D is possibly TRBD1 (5 bases). The CDR3 runs to 14 residues. CDR3 sequence reads: CASSFSGSTEELFF. CDR3 sequence (DNA): TGTGCCAGCAGTTTCTCAGGGTCCACCGAGGAGCTGTTTTTT.

This clonotype was seen more than once but under ten times. The rearrangement joins TRBV4-3 to TRBJ2-1; possibly TRBD2 for D (6 bases). With 0 bases removed from V and 8 bases from J, the gap between germline ends came to 14 bases. Germline-derived CDR1 and CDR2 are LGHNA and YSLEER. The CDR3 contains 15 residues. The CDR3 loop is CASSQDWQRVHEQFF. The CDR3 bases are TGCGCCAGCAGCCAAGATTGGCAGCGGGTGCATGAGCAGTTCTTC.

About this clonotype: At one end, the junction sequence differs from germline, possibly due to a read error. The chain joins TRBV11-3 to TRBJ2-3; D unresolved. The CDR3 is 15 amino acids. CDR1 is SGHNT, CDR2 YENEEA, per germline. The CDR3 sequence is CASSIDPWVTDTQYF. DNA for the CDR3: TGCGCCAGCAGCATAGATCCCTGGGTCACAGATACGCAGTATTTT.

In this sample, this clonotype turned up a few times. The chain recombines TRBV5-1 with TRBJ2-1; D remains unclear. CDR1 and CDR2 (germline): SGHRS, YFSETQ. The CDR3 has 11 amino acids. V was clipped by 0 bases and J by 7 bases, with 2 bases between them. The chain's CDR3 is CASSLGNEQFF. CDR3 DNA: TGCGCCAGCAGCTTGGGAAATGAGCAGTTCTTC.

This chain uses TRBV5-4 with TRBJ2-7, with a tentative D call TRBD2 (5 bases). Looked up from germline, CDR1 is SGHNT and CDR2 is YYREEE (reference sequence). The CDR3 is made up of 15 amino acids. V shed 0 bases and J shed 4 bases, with 14 bases lying between them. The CDR3 region is CASSLGRGVVYEQYF. The CDR3 coding sequence is TGTGCCAGCAGCTTGGGTCGGGGAGTGGTATACGAGCAGTACTTC.

Relative to its sample, this clonotype is medium-sized. The chain links TRBV5-6 to TRBJ1-5, with a possible D match to TRBD1 (5 bases). The V gene's germline CDR1 is SGHDT and CDR2 YYEEEE. Deletions cut 4 bases from V and 7 bases from J, with 18 bases between. This CDR3 region has 15 residues. CDR3 amino acids: CASSTYQGPRQPQHF. The DNA of the CDR3 is TGTGCCAGCAGCACCTACCAGGGACCCAGGCAGCCCCAGCATTTT.

Details on this clonotype: A junction boundary mismatches the germline segment, possibly from a read error. The chain employs TRBV11-2 and TRBJ2-7; D is ambiguous. This CDR3 spans 17 amino acids. Looked up from germline, CDR1 is SGHAT and CDR2 is FQNNGV. The CDR3 spells CASSYVTTPAFSYEQYF. The CDR3 coding sequence is TGTGCCAGCAGCTACGTCACGACACCTGCCTTTTCATACGAGCAGTATTTC.

With respect to this clonotype: It may be a read error: a sequence one base away is much more abundant. CDR3 DNA sequence: TGTGCCGGCAGTTTTCAGGAGACCCAGTACTTC. This gives the protein CAGSFQETQYF. The rearrangement joins TRBV12-3 or TRBV12-4 to TRBJ2-5; D not certain. The length of the CDR3 is 11 residues.

Only one count was recorded for this clonotype. The conserved final phenylalanine or tryptophan is absent from the CDR3, which likely points to a read error. The V call is TRBV7-9, the J call TRBJ1-3; no reliable D call. This CDR3 comprises 16 residues. Germline V CDR1 and CDR2: SEHNR, FQNEAQ (reference sequence). The CDR3: CASSLVPGHSGITIYL. CDR3 DNA sequence: TGTGCCAGCAGCTTAGTACCAGGCCACTCTGGAATCACCATATATCTT.

V gene TRBV13 combines with J gene TRBJ2-1; 8 nucleotides align to TRBD2. With V trimmed by 0 bases and J by 4 bases, 8 bases remained unmatched. The CDR3 totals 17 residues. CDR1 is PRHDT, CDR2 FYEKMQ, per germline (reference sequence). This CDR3 is CASSLGPMGLGYNEQFF. CDR3 coding DNA: TGTGCCAGCAGCTTAGGCCCCATGGGACTAGGTTACAATGAGCAGTTCTTC.

This clonotype was seen just once. A much larger clone differs by one base, so this may be a read error. The rearrangement links TRBV5-4 to TRBJ2-3; no firm D call. With the DNA end fitting TRBJ1-5 better, the J assignment may be wrong. The CDR3 extends over 14 amino acids. CDR1 is SGHNT, CDR2 YYREEE, per germline (reference sequence). Here the CDR3 DNA reads TGTGCCAGCAGCTTGGATCCGAGCACAGATACGCAGCATTTT. Protein product: CASSLDPSTDTQHF.

This chain links TRBV20-1 with TRBJ2-1; D is uncertain. Germline lookup yields CDR1 DFQATT and CDR2 SNEGSKA (reference sequence). The CDR3 is made up of 15 amino acids. V lost 5 bases and J lost 7, with 21 bases in between. In nucleotides, the CDR3 is TGCAGTGCTGACTCAGTGTGGGTGCCGTGGAATGAGCAGTTCTTC. This sequence encodes CSADSVWVPWNEQFF.